This T cell receptor (beta chain) was recovered during a study of T-cell memory formation after mild COVID-19. Details on this clonotype: Its antigen is as yet unknown.

cDNA libraries for TCR alpha and TCR beta, carrying sample barcodes and UMIs, came from 5'RACE with constant-segment primers. Each CDR3 protein is one row after TCRdb ran MiXCR on the 5' RACE reads. Here the sample spans hundreds of thousands of distinct CDR3 sequences, about 13% being singletons. General study points: Within pre-infection memory, some responding clones were found, suggesting cross-reactive memory joined. Whereas later expanders leaned CD4+, clones contracting day 15 to 85 showed a balanced CD4/CD8 makeup.

CDR3 length: 18 residues. From germline, CDR1 is LGHNA and CDR2 YSLEER. V was clipped by 0 bases and J by 0 bases, with 12 bases between them. The receptor's source is a man aged 18-30 years who had mild COVID-19 (a few samples of this study predate the infection). Cell type and time point are not known. Material: PBMCs or a T cell subset sorted from them (not recorded which). The chain links TRBV4-3 to TRBJ2-6; possibly TRBD1 for D (5 bases). CDR3 protein: CASSQDGVRVSGANVLTF. The CDR3 bases are TGCGCCAGCAGCCAAGATGGCGTCAGGGTCTCTGGGGCCAACGTCCTGACTTTC.